This T cell receptor beta chain was sequenced during a study of cytomegalovirus exposure and HLA in healthy donors. PCR involved 60 Vbeta and 13 Jbeta primers. Produced via immunoSEQ multiplex PCR; TCRdb's table is partial and in-frame only. The table lists some 200,000 clones, around 70% of them singletons. CDR3 length equals 13 residues. Germline V gene data show CDR1 as SGHRS and CDR2 as YFSETQ. V lost 7 bases to trimming and J lost 1 base; unmatched junction nucleotides: 5. Regarding this clone: Its antigen is undetermined.

Overall study findings and caveats: Most TCR sequences showed up rarely, but some public TCRs showed up in many donors. In a later analysis, a genetic analysis reported fewer productive-TCR N-insertions in an Asian-associated ancestry cluster than the cohort average.

The J gene is TRBJ2-7, the V gene TRBV5-1; 7 positions match TRBD2. The material sequenced was PBMCs. This clonotype originated in a man aged 35 to 55 in good health and CMV-seropositive. CDR3 loop: CASRGGPSYEQYF. The CDR3 DNA follows: TGCGCCAGCCGCGGGGGACCTTCCTACGAGCAGTACTTC.